The rows below give T cell receptor beta chains drawn from one sample of a study of response to subunit inactivated influenza vaccine. TCRdb redid the calling of the RT-PCR reads with MiXCR, one entry per CDR3 protein. This repertoire shows 500,000 to 550,000 distinct CDR3 sequences, approximately 7.2% found once; its top ten account for less than 15%. The input for sequencing was PBMCs from blood, taken about 24 months after vaccination. Source of these receptors: a man aged 50-75 years who received an inactivated influenza vaccine. The CDR3 runs from the conserved cysteine through the conserved F or W. Fields, in order: J gene, clone size, D gene, V gene, CDR3 DNA, CDR3 protein. A D gene is named only where the DNA matches it firmly. The listing skips clone size in some rows; elsewhere it reads once, few, many or a size class.

J: TRBJ1-5
size: few
D: -
V: TRBV12-3/TRBV12-4
DNA: TGTGCCAGCAGTTTTACTGGTCTCGGGCAGCCCCAGCATTTT
CDR3: CASSFTGLGQPQHF

J: TRBJ1-5
size: -
D: -
V: TRBV2
DNA: TGTGCCAGCACCAAAGAGAGGGTTCGCCAGCCCCAGCATTTT
CDR3: CASTKERVRQPQHF

J: TRBJ2-1
size: -
D: TRBD2
V: TRBV7-6
DNA: TGTGCCAGCAGCCAGCCCCGGGGCGGGGGTAATGAGCAGTTCTTC
CDR3: CASSQPRGGGNEQFF

J: TRBJ2-7
size: few
D: -
V: TRBV5-1
DNA: TGCGCCAGCAGCCGGGACGGGCTCTACGAGCAGTACTTC
CDR3: CASSRDGLYEQYF

J: TRBJ2-3
size: few
D: -
V: TRBV11-2
DNA: TGTGCCAGCAGCAGAGGGACTGGTAGCACAGATACGCAGTATTTT
CDR3: CASSRGTGSTDTQYF

J: TRBJ2-2
size: many
D: TRBD1
V: TRBV28
DNA: TGTGCCAGCAGAGGGACAGGGGGGTCCGGGGAGCTGTTTTTT
CDR3: CASRGTGGSGELFF

J: TRBJ2-2
size: many
D: -
V: TRBV12-3/TRBV12-4
DNA: TGTGCCAGCAGTTTCCAGGGTTCAGCCGGGGAGCTGTTTTTT
CDR3: CASSFQGSAGELFF

J: TRBJ2-1
size: once
D: -
V: TRBV5-8
DNA: TGTGCCAGCAGCACTGGGGTCCTTTACTATGAGCAGTTCTTC
CDR3: CASSTGVLYYEQFF

J: TRBJ1-4
size: few
D: TRBD1
V: TRBV23-1
DNA: TGCGCCAGCAGCCAATCGGGGGGGGCAGGGGGCCTCCGGTTGGCAACTAATGAAAAACTGTTTTTT
CDR3: CASSQSGGAGGLRLATNEKLFF

J: TRBJ1-5
size: few
D: -
V: TRBV5-1
DNA: TGCGCCAGGGTCCCTAATTCGGGCCGTAACCAGCCCCAGCATTTT
CDR3: CARVPNSGRNQPQHF

J: TRBJ1-2
size: few
D: -
V: TRBV10-2
DNA: TGCGCCAGCAGGGCTGAGATTAACTATGGCTACACCTTC
CDR3: CASRAEINYGYTF

J: TRBJ2-3
size: few
D: -
V: TRBV3-1
DNA: TGTGCCAGCAGCCCCGGGTCTCCCGGTACGCAGTATTTT
CDR3: CASSPGSPGTQYF

J: TRBJ1-6
size: few
D: -
V: TRBV7-2
DNA: TGTGCCAGCAGCCCACTTTTCCGATCACCCCTCCACTTT
CDR3: CASSPLFRSPLHF

J: TRBJ2-2
size: -
D: TRBD1
V: TRBV5-5
DNA: TGTGCCAGCAGCTTGGAGGGGGCCCGGGCCAGGGAGCTGTTTTTT
CDR3: CASSLEGARARELFF

J: TRBJ2-6
size: -
D: TRBD1
V: TRBV7-2
DNA: TGTGCCAGCAGTTTAGAGGGGGCGTCTGGGGCCAACGTCCTGACTTTC
CDR3: CASSLEGASGANVLTF

J: TRBJ1-1
size: few
D: TRBD1
V: TRBV5-6
DNA: TGTGCCAGCAGCCGCTATTGGACAGGGAACACTGAAGCTTTCTTT
CDR3: CASSRYWTGNTEAFF

J: TRBJ2-2
size: many
D: -
V: TRBV28
DNA: TGTGCCTCACGGGTCGGCACCGGGGAGCTGTTTTTT
CDR3: CASRVGTGELFF

J: TRBJ1-4
size: many
D: -
V: TRBV20-1
DNA: TGCAGTGCTATTATGGGGACTAATGAAAAACTGTTTTTT
CDR3: CSAIMGTNEKLFF

J: TRBJ2-1
size: few
D: TRBD1
V: TRBV4-2
DNA: TGTGCCAGCGGCCGGGACAGGGGCGAGGGGCAGTTCTTC
CDR3: CASGRDRGEGQFF